One and the same sample provided the 27 T cell receptor beta chains below, sequenced in a study of shared clonotypes between healthy human individuals. Libraries were prepared by immunoSEQ multiplex PCR; TCRdb keeps only in-frame clonotypes and omits some of them. The sample has hundreds of thousands of clones, 90% to 96% seen once. Sequencing was carried out using naive CD4+ T cells sorted from blood. Regarding subset: CD45RA+ positively selected. The receptors stem from a woman under 40 in good health.

The chain recombines TRBV5-4 with TRBJ1-6, with a possible D match to TRBD1 (5 bases). V lost 4 bases, J lost 0 bases, and 17 bases lay in between. Germline assignment: CDR1 SGHNT and CDR2 YYREEE (reference sequence). This CDR3 spans 18 amino acids. The CDR3 loop is CASSPGTVESSYNSPLHF. The CDR3 DNA reads TGTGCCAGCAGCCCAGGGACCGTTGAAAGCTCCTATAATTCACCCCTCCACTTT.

On this clone: At one of its ends the junction is not consistent with the germline gene, which may arise from a read error. The V and J genes are TRBV2 and TRBJ1-2, with 7 bases fitting TRBD1. Germline loops: CDR1 SNHLY, CDR2 FYNNEI. This CDR3 is built from 11 residues. DNA for the CDR3: TGTGCCAGCAGTGACTACCGGGACAGAGGCTTC. Protein product: CASSDYRDRGF.

The table lists this clone with a count of one. Here the CDR3 DNA reads TGTGCCAGCAGCTCCCGGGGGTACCCCGGAACCCAGTACTTC. It specifies CASSSRGYPGTQYF. This chain connects TRBV7-3 to TRBJ2-5, with D possibly being TRBD2 (6 bases). CDR3 size: 14 residues. Germline V CDR1 and CDR2: SGHTA, FQGTGA. The V gene lost 4 bases and the J gene lost 8 bases, with 17 bases spanning the gap.

The rearrangement links TRBV28 to TRBJ1-2, with TRBD1 matching over 7 bases. V was clipped by 7 bases and J by 8 bases; unmatched bases: 10. The CDR3 spans 13 residues. The germline gives CDR1 MDHEN, CDR2 SYDVKM. This CDR3 reads CASNDRQGQGYTF. CDR3 sequence (DNA): TGTGCCAGCAATGATAGACAGGGACAGGGCTACACCTTC.

This chain joins TRBV29-1 and TRBJ2-3; possible D gene TRBD2, 5 bases. Trimming took off 5 bases at V and 4 bases at J, with 16 bases between the two ends. CDR1 and CDR2 (germline): SQVTM, ANQGSEA. The CDR3 sequence is 14 residues long. CDR3 DNA: TGCAGCGTTTTTGGAGTGAGGGCCGCAGATACGCAGTATTTT. Translating gives CSVFGVRAADTQYF.

CDR3 DNA sequence: TGTGCCAGCAGCGACCGGGACAGGGCTTATGGCTACACCTTC. This gives the protein CASSDRDRAYGYTF. The chain is built from TRBV11-2 and TRBJ1-2, with TRBD1 matching 9 bases. V was pared by 5 bases and J by 5 bases, with 6 bases of the junction left unmatched. Germline CDR1 reads SGHAT; CDR2 reads FQNNGV. There are 14 residues in the CDR3.

The rearrangement joins TRBV6-1 to TRBJ1-5; D uncertain. Trimming took 10 bases from V and 1 from J, leaving 14 bases between them. The CDR3 extends over 14 amino acids. Per the germline V gene, CDR1 is MNHNS and CDR2 is SASEGT. CDR3 residues: CATSGVLSNQPQHF. CDR3 bases: TGTGCCACCTCAGGTGTCCTGAGCAATCAGCCCCAGCATTTT.

V gene TRBV7-3 combines with J gene TRBJ2-1, with TRBD2 identical over 8 bases. The length of the CDR3 is 15 residues. After removal of 6 bases from V and 5 bases from J, the junction contained 9 bases not matched to a gene. Germline V gene lookup returns CDR1 SGHTA and CDR2 FQGTGA. CDR3 protein: CASSSDGRANNEQFF. The CDR3 nucleotides are TGTGCCAGCAGTAGTGACGGGAGGGCTAACAATGAGCAGTTCTTC.

V gene TRBV20-1 combines with J gene TRBJ1-4; no reliable D call. The CDR3 runs 11 residues. The V gene lost 6 bases and the J gene lost 12 bases, with 14 bases spanning the gap. Germline CDR1 and CDR2: DFQATT and SNEGSKA (reference sequence). CDR3 DNA sequence: TGCAGTGCGGGTGCCGGCCCCCAACTGTTTTTT. Translated, it gives CSAGAGPQLFF.

CDR3 nucleotides: TGTGCCAGCAGTGAAGCGCCCTCACTGTCTGAAGCTTTCTTT. Residues: CASSEAPSLSEAFF. This chain links TRBV6-1 with TRBJ1-1; unclear D gene. The CDR3 loop spans 14 amino acids. Germline CDR1 is MNHNS and CDR2 is SASEGT. Between the trimmed V and J ends, which lost 0 bases and 6 bases, there was a span of 11 bases.

This chain joins TRBV6-6 and TRBJ1-5, with D possibly matching TRBD1 (6 bases). The CDR3 spans 12 residues. V dropped 5 bases and J dropped 11 bases, with 13 bases sitting between them. Per germline, CDR1 MNHNY and CDR2 SVGAGI (reference sequence). The CDR3 loop reads CASSQQGRAQHF. CDR3 DNA: TGTGCCAGCAGTCAACAGGGAAGAGCCCAGCATTTT.

The chain employs TRBV18 and TRBJ2-3; no clear D gene. CDR3 length equals 14 residues. The germline V gene encodes CDR1 KGHSH and CDR2 LQKENI. V was shortened by 2 bases and J by 1 base, with 7 bases between the two germline ends. CDR3 bases: TGTGCCAGCTCACCAATGGGCGGCACAGATACGCAGTATTTT. Its translation is CASSPMGGTDTQYF.

The gene calls are TRBV27 and TRBJ2-2; 13 bases fit TRBD2. The J segment lost 6 bases and the V segment lost 3 bases, leaving 4 bases of the junction unmatched. The CDR3 spans 16 residues. Germline V gives CDR1 MNHEY, CDR2 SMNVEV (reference sequence). CDR3 bases: TGTGCCAGCAGTTTGTACGGACTAGCGGGAGCCGGGGAGCTGTTTTTT. This translates into CASSLYGLAGAGELFF.

The chain joins TRBV18 to TRBJ1-5; tentative D call: TRBD1 (6 bases). Germline V gene data show CDR1 as KGHSH and CDR2 as LQKENI. Trimming removed 1 base at V and 4 bases at J, with 8 bases between. The CDR3 consists of 14 residues. This CDR3 reads CASSPRQENQPQHF. Here the CDR3 DNA reads TGTGCCAGCTCACCACGACAGGAGAATCAGCCCCAGCATTTT.

The gene calls are TRBV9 and TRBJ1-1, with D perhaps matching TRBD1 (6 bases). The germline CDR1 and CDR2 sequences are SGDLS and YYNGEE. V gave up 3 bases and J gave up 4 bases, with 13 bases separating them. CDR3 length equals 14 residues. CDR3 loop: CASSDQGLATEAFF. CDR3 nucleotides: TGTGCCAGCAGCGATCAGGGGCTGGCCACTGAAGCTTTCTTT.

The CDR3 region has the DNA TGTGCCAGCAGTTTACGGACTAGCGGGACTTACGAGCAGTACTTC. Protein sequence: CASSLRTSGTYEQYF. The V and J genes are TRBV28 and TRBJ2-7; 12 positions match TRBD2. V lost 2 bases and J lost 4; bases outside the gene matches: 3. The CDR3 extends over 15 amino acids. The V gene's germline CDR1 is MDHEN and CDR2 SYDVKM.

The V call is TRBV11-2, the J call TRBJ2-5; D remains unclear. The end of the DNA is better explained by TRBJ2-7, so the J call may be wrong. The CDR3 is made up of 12 amino acids. CDR1 is SGHAT, CDR2 FQNNGV, per germline. The CDR3 is CASSEGGYEQYF. The CDR3 bases are TGTGCCAGCAGCGAAGGCGGCTACGAGCAGTACTTC.

The chain employs TRBV28 and TRBJ1-4; possible D gene TRBD1, 6 bases. Germline values: CDR1 MDHEN, CDR2 SYDVKM. This CDR3 contains 14 residues. Trimming pared 5 bases from V and 8 bases from J, leaving 15 bases between. CDR3 sequence reads: CASSPQGKGEKLFF. The CDR3 nucleotides read TGTGCCAGCAGTCCACAGGGAAAGGGAGAAAAACTGTTTTTT.

CDR3 coding DNA: TGTGCCAGCTCACCACCGCAGGGCGGCTATGGCTACACCTTC. Amino acids: CASSPPQGGYGYTF. The rearrangement joins TRBV18 to TRBJ1-2, with D tentatively TRBD1 (5 bases). V shed 0 bases and J shed 4 bases, with 9 bases lying between them. The length of the CDR3 is 14 residues. Germline V gene lookup returns CDR1 KGHSH and CDR2 LQKENI.

The V call is TRBV5-6, the J call TRBJ2-1; D remains unclear. The CDR3 length is 14 residues. Germline CDR1 reads SGHDT; CDR2 reads YYEEEE. With 4 bases removed from V and 5 bases from J, the gap between germline ends came to 13 bases. The CDR3 region is CASSEGGVHNEQFF. DNA of the CDR3: TGTGCCAGCAGCGAAGGTGGAGTTCACAATGAGCAGTTCTTC.

For the CDR3, the DNA is TGTGCCAGTAGTATGGGGGCAGGGGGCATCTACGAGCAGTACTTC. Its protein product is CASSMGAGGIYEQYF. The V call is TRBV19, the J call TRBJ2-5; 8 nucleotides match TRBD1. Gene TRBJ2-7 matches the end of the DNA better, so the J call may be wrong. Germline CDR1 and CDR2: LNHDA and SQIVND (reference sequence). The CDR3 has 15 residues.

The chain joins TRBV9 to TRBJ2-4; D is possibly TRBD2 (6 bases). This CDR3 has 17 residues. In germline, CDR1 is SGDLS, CDR2 YYNGEE. The ends were cut back, 0 bases at V and 2 bases at J, with 15 bases in the middle. The CDR3 here is CASSVDGVGGTKNIQYF. The DNA of the CDR3 is TGTGCCAGCAGCGTAGACGGCGTGGGGGGTACCAAAAACATTCAGTACTTC.

In this sample, this clone turned up once. V gene TRBV11-1 combines with J gene TRBJ2-7; 8 nucleotides agree with TRBD1. The J segment lost 2 bases and the V segment lost 5 bases, leaving 5 bases of the junction unmatched. The CDR3 runs to 14 residues. Germline V gene lookup returns CDR1 SGHAT and CDR2 FQDESV (reference sequence). The CDR3 bases are TGTGCCAGCAGCGTAGGGACAGGTCCCTACGAGCAGTACTTC. Its protein is CASSVGTGPYEQYF.

The chain employs TRBV7-3 and TRBJ2-1, with TRBD1 matching over 7 bases. The germline V gene encodes CDR1 SGHTA and CDR2 FQGTGA. The V and J ends lost 5 bases and 7 bases, in that order; junction bases with no gene match: 11. This CDR3 is built from 15 residues. CDR3 in DNA: TGTGCCAGCAGCCACATGGTCACAGGGGATAATGAGCAGTTCTTC. Translation: CASSHMVTGDNEQFF.

The rearrangement uses TRBV27 and TRBJ1-4; 10 bases align to TRBD1. The CDR3 loop spans 16 amino acids. V was clipped by 5 bases and J by 7 bases; unmatched bases: 10. Germline V gene sequence: CDR1 MNHEY, CDR2 SMNVEV (reference sequence). The CDR3 region has the DNA TGTGCCAGCAGTACGAACCCGGGACAGGGGAGTGAAAAACTGTTTTTT. This codes for CASSTNPGQGSEKLFF. Supplemented by reference TRBV27 and TRBJ1-4, the full variable domain reads EAQVTQNPRYLITVTGKKLTVTCSQNMNHEYMSWYRQDPGLGLRQIYYSMNVEVTDKGDVPEGYKVSRKEKRNFPLILESPSPNQTSLYFCASSTNPGQGSEKLFFGSGTQLSVL.

This sequence joins TRBV7-3 and TRBJ1-5, with a weak D call TRBD1 (6 bases). Trimming took off 5 bases at V and 6 bases at J, with 20 bases between the two ends. This CDR3 region has 16 residues. Germline-derived CDR1 and CDR2 are SGHTA and FQGTGA. The CDR3 DNA sequence: TGTGCCAGCAGCCCAAACGGTACAGGGTGTGTTCAGCCCCAGCATTTT. As protein: CASSPNGTGCVQPQHF.

This chain uses TRBV11-2 with TRBJ2-5, with D possibly being TRBD1 (5 bases). The closer fit of TRBJ2-7 to the DNA end suggests the J call may be wrong. Germline CDR1 reads SGHAT; CDR2 reads FQNNGV. This CDR3 has 16 amino acids. The CDR3 is CASSLGSLQGIYEQYF. For the CDR3, the DNA is TGTGCCAGCAGCTTAGGTTCGCTCCAGGGTATTTACGAGCAGTACTTC.